What follows are 30 T cell receptor beta chains derived from one specimen sequenced in a study of T-cell memory formation after mild COVID-19. TCRdb processed the 5' RACE reads anew with MiXCR; each CDR3 protein has one entry. This table has around 390,000 distinct CDR3 sequences, roughly 15% appearing once. Material for sequencing was PBMCs or a T cell subset sorted from them (not recorded which). These receptors came from a young man who had mild COVID-19 (a few samples of this study predate the infection). Cell type and time point are not known.

The chain links TRBV9 to TRBJ1-5, with D hard to call. The V gene lost 1 base and the J gene lost 3 bases, with 11 bases spanning the gap. Germline CDR1 reads SGDLS; CDR2 reads YYNGEE. The CDR3 is 15 residues long. The CDR3 protein is CASSVHGQDNQPQHF. For the CDR3, the DNA is TGTGCCAGCAGCGTACATGGGCAGGACAATCAGCCCCAGCATTTT.

This chain connects TRBV4-3 to TRBJ1-1, with D unclear. V dropped 2 bases and J dropped 2 bases, with 12 bases sitting between them. The CDR3 spans 15 residues. CDR1 is LGHNA and CDR2 is YSLEER in the germline V gene. For the CDR3, the DNA is TGCGCCAGCAGCCAACGATGGGCGGTCAACACTGAAGCTTTCTTT. Translated: CASSQRWAVNTEAFF.

The rearrangement links TRBV12-3 or TRBV12-4 to TRBJ1-2, with 9 bases aligning to TRBD1. The CDR3 is made up of 18 amino acids. The junction had 18 bases not matched to a gene; V was cut back by 10 bases and J by 0 bases. CDR3 in DNA: TGTGCCATTAGACTTGGGACAGGGTGGATGAAGACTAACTATGGCTACACCTTC. It specifies CAIRLGTGWMKTNYGYTF.

This clonotype was counted a few times. The chain carries TRBV27 and TRBJ2-3; 12 bases are a match to TRBD2. This CDR3 has 17 amino acids. Germline values: CDR1 MNHEY, CDR2 SMNVEV (reference sequence). The V and J ends lost 6 bases and 3 bases, in that order; junction bases with no gene match: 10. In nucleotides, the CDR3 is TGTGCCAGCAGGCTAGCGGGGGGGCCCTATGGTACAGATACGCAGTATTTT. The encoded protein is CASRLAGGPYGTDTQYF.

CDR3 loop: CAWTEGTGELFF. DNA for the CDR3: TGTGCCTGGACAGAAGGCACCGGGGAGCTGTTTTTT. V and J are TRBV30 and TRBJ2-2; no clear D. The CDR3 totals 12 residues. V dropped 4 bases and J dropped 4 bases, with 7 bases sitting between them. Germline CDR1 reads GTSNPN; CDR2 reads SVGIG (reference sequence).

This clonotype showed up just a few times. The chain joins TRBV6-5 to TRBJ1-3; D gene uncertain. The CDR3 is 13 amino acids. V was trimmed by 7 bases and J by 0 bases, leaving 7 bases between them. Germline-derived CDR1 and CDR2 are MNHEY and SVGAGI. CDR3: CASKYSSGNTIYF. The CDR3, as DNA: TGTGCCAGCAAGTACAGCTCTGGAAACACCATATATTTT.

This sequence joins TRBV5-1 and TRBJ1-2; 7 nucleotides agree with TRBD1. The junction had 11 bases not matched to a gene; V was cut back by 3 bases and J by 9 bases. CDR3 length: 14 residues. Germline loops: CDR1 SGHRS, CDR2 YFSETQ. The CDR3 reads CASSSPGQSESYTF. DNA of the CDR3: TGCGCCAGCAGCTCCCCGGGACAGTCCGAGAGCTACACCTTC. Supplemented by reference TRBV5-1 and TRBJ1-2, the full variable domain reads KAGVTQTPRYLIKTRGQQVTLSCSPISGHRSVSWYQQTPGQGLQFLFEYFSETQRNKGNFPGRFSGRQFSNSRSEMNVSTLELGDSALYLCASSSPGQSESYTFGSGTRLTVV.

This clonotype was found a few times. The chain carries TRBV7-2 and TRBJ2-1, with TRBD2 matching over 9 bases. Trimming cost V 4 bases and J 15 bases; bases outside gene matches: 16. Germline CDR1 is SGHTA and CDR2 is FQGNSA. The CDR3 loop spans 15 amino acids. CDR3 DNA: TGTGCCAGCAGCTCACAAAGGGGGCTAGCGGGGTCCCCGTTCTTC. Residues: CASSSQRGLAGSPFF.

This clonotype turned up a few times. This rearrangement joins TRBV5-1 to TRBJ2-6; possible D gene TRBD1, 6 bases. Trimming stripped 5 bases from V and 4 bases from J, with 19 bases between. This CDR3 has 17 residues. The germline V gene encodes CDR1 SGHRS and CDR2 YFSETQ. CDR3 amino acids: CASRPPGHSTGANVLTF. In nucleotides, the CDR3 is TGCGCCAGCAGACCTCCGGGACACTCTACCGGGGCCAACGTCCTGACTTTC.

This clonotype was counted between two and nine times. The chain recombines TRBV6-1 with TRBJ1-4; D not resolved. CDR1 MNHNS and CDR2 SASEGT come from the germline V gene. CDR3 size: 13 residues. Deletions cut 3 bases from V and 8 bases from J, with 10 bases between. CDR3 nucleotide sequence: TGTGCCAGCAGTGACCGGGGTGCGGAAAAACTGTTTTTT. It yields the protein CASSDRGAEKLFF.

The rearrangement joins TRBV7-8 to TRBJ1-6; D may be TRBD1 (6 bases). The CDR3 is made up of 14 amino acids. The germline CDR1 and CDR2 sequences are SGHVS and FQNEAQ. The V and J ends lost 1 base and 9 bases respectively, with 10 bases between them. The CDR3 loop reads CASSLEEGGSPLHF. The CDR3 DNA reads TGTGCCAGCAGCTTAGAAGAGGGGGGTTCACCCCTCCACTTT.

V usage is TRBV3-1 and J usage is TRBJ2-7; D remains unclear. The CDR3 runs 12 residues. Trimming took 2 bases from V and 5 from J, leaving 7 bases between them. CDR1 LGHDT and CDR2 YNNKEL come from the germline V gene (reference sequence). The CDR3 sequence: CASSQLTHEQYF. In DNA form, the CDR3 reads TGTGCCAGCAGCCAACTAACACACGAGCAGTACTTC.

This clonotype has just a few counts. The chain links TRBV5-8 to TRBJ2-3; weak D call: TRBD2 (7 bases). CDR1 and CDR2 (germline): SGHTS, YDEGEE. V was cut by 6 bases and J by 4 bases, with 18 bases left in between. The CDR3 totals 15 residues. CDR3 nucleotide sequence: TGTGCCAGCAACTCCGGGGGGCAGGGCCCAGATACGCAGTATTTT. It codes for CASNSGGQGPDTQYF.

This clonotype was counted a few times. The chain combines TRBV7-3 with TRBJ2-2; D might be TRBD2 (7 bases). With 6 bases removed from V and 4 bases from J, the gap between germline ends came to 18 bases. The CDR3 is 16 residues long. Germline CDR1 is SGHTA and CDR2 is FQGTGA. CDR3: CASSTVGGPGTGELFF. In DNA form, the CDR3 reads TGTGCCAGCAGTACCGTCGGGGGGCCAGGCACCGGGGAGCTGTTTTTT.

This clonotype has at least ten counts. The rearrangement joins TRBV19 to TRBJ1-6; D gene ambiguous. Germline V gene lookup returns CDR1 LNHDA and CDR2 SQIVND (reference sequence). The CDR3 sequence is 13 residues long. The ends were cut back, 5 bases at V and 7 bases at J, with 9 bases in the middle. The CDR3 reads CASSLTENSPLHF. The CDR3 DNA sequence: TGTGCCAGTAGTCTCACGGAGAATTCACCCCTCCACTTT.

This clonotype was observed a few times. This sequence joins TRBV12-5 and TRBJ1-2; TRBD1 matches 8 bases. Germline trimming cut 6 bases from V and 4 bases from J; bases unmatched to any gene: 7. This CDR3 spans 14 amino acids. In germline, CDR1 is LGHNT, CDR2 FRNRAP. CDR3 bases: TGTGCTAGTGGGGGCGGGACAGGAGTCTATGGCTACACCTTC. Protein product: CASGGGTGVYGYTF.

The chain couples TRBV9 to TRBJ2-2; D uncertain. The CDR3 runs to 13 residues. The germline CDR1 and CDR2 sequences are SGDLS and YYNGEE. With 3 bases removed from V and 6 bases from J, the gap between germline ends came to 9 bases. CDR3: CASSGSFAGELFF. The CDR3 DNA follows: TGTGCCAGCAGCGGTTCTTTCGCCGGGGAGCTGTTTTTT.

This sequence joins TRBV7-6 and TRBJ1-1, with unresolved D. Trimming took off 1 base at V and 7 bases at J, with 19 bases between the two ends. The CDR3 totals 16 residues. Germline V gives CDR1 SGHVS, CDR2 FNYEAQ. The CDR3 loop is CASSLGVFGNGLEAFF. As DNA, the CDR3 is TGTGCCAGCAGCTTAGGCGTGTTTGGTAACGGCCTTGAAGCTTTCTTT.

The chain uses TRBV5-1 and TRBJ1-1; tentative D call: TRBD1 (6 bases). CDR3 length equals 14 residues. V lost 5 bases and J 0 bases, leaving 11 bases between the germline ends. Per germline, CDR1 SGHRS and CDR2 YFSETQ. CDR3 protein: CASRGQNMNTEAFF. The CDR3 nucleotides are TGCGCCAGCAGAGGACAGAACATGAACACTGAAGCTTTCTTT.

This sequence joins TRBV9 and TRBJ2-7; 9 positions agree with TRBD1. The CDR3 is 16 residues long. Germline V gene sequence: CDR1 SGDLS, CDR2 YYNGEE. V was pared by 0 bases and J by 0 bases, with 4 bases of the junction left unmatched. This CDR3 reads CASSVDGTGLSYEQYF. CDR3 DNA: TGTGCCAGCAGCGTAGATGGGACAGGGCTCTCCTACGAGCAGTACTTC.

The chain couples TRBV5-6 to TRBJ2-1; 10 nucleotides line up with TRBD1. This CDR3 contains 14 residues. The germline gives CDR1 SGHDT, CDR2 YYEEEE. The junction had 6 bases not matched to a gene; V was cut back by 4 bases and J by 8 bases. CDR3 sequence: CASSTPGQGYEQFF. Here the CDR3 DNA reads TGTGCCAGCAGCACGCCGGGACAGGGGTATGAGCAGTTCTTC.

The chain recombines TRBV10-3 with TRBJ2-7, with D perhaps matching TRBD1 (5 bases). The V gene lost 4 bases and the J gene lost 3 bases, with 10 bases spanning the gap. The CDR3 extends over 13 amino acids. From germline, CDR1 is ENHRY and CDR2 SYGVKD. In DNA form, the CDR3 reads TGTGCCATCAGTGCCGCTCAGGGCTACGAGCAGTACGTC. Encoded protein: CAISAAQGYEQYV.

The chain combines TRBV27 with TRBJ1-2; 12 nucleotides align to TRBD1. The ends lost 6 bases at V and 8 bases at J; junction bases unmatched: 13. The CDR3 length is 16 residues. In germline, CDR1 is MNHEY, CDR2 SMNVEV (reference sequence). The CDR3 is CASSKSRGQGAGGYTF. The CDR3, as DNA: TGTGCCAGCAGCAAGAGCAGGGGACAGGGGGCAGGGGGCTACACCTTC.

This rearrangement joins TRBV6-1 to TRBJ1-1, with D unclear. Germline assignment: CDR1 MNHNS and CDR2 SASEGT. V was cut by 2 bases and J by 6 bases, with 13 bases left in between. The CDR3 is made up of 14 amino acids. The CDR3 region has the DNA TGTGCCAGCAGTGAATGGTCCGGATTGGCTGAAGCTTTCTTT. It specifies CASSEWSGLAEAFF.

This clonotype occurred a few times. V is TRBV2 and J is TRBJ2-1, with D possibly matching TRBD2 (5 bases). V lost 10 bases and J lost 0, with 13 bases in between. The length of the CDR3 is 14 residues. From germline, CDR1 is SNHLY and CDR2 FYNNEI. The CDR3: CATRPGDSYNEQFF. The CDR3 DNA reads TGTGCCACACGACCCGGGGACTCCTACAATGAGCAGTTCTTC.

This rearrangement joins TRBV5-1 to TRBJ2-3; 10 bases agree with TRBD1. Germline V gene lookup returns CDR1 SGHRS and CDR2 YFSETQ. The V gene end was trimmed by 4 bases and the J gene end by 4 bases; junction bases not matched to a gene: 9. The CDR3 covers 16 residues. CDR3: CASSAAGTGAADTQYF. CDR3 nucleotide sequence: TGCGCCAGCAGCGCCGCCGGGACAGGGGCGGCAGATACGCAGTATTTT.

This chain connects TRBV25-1 to TRBJ1-4; D is unresolved. CDR3 length: 14 residues. Deletions cut 6 bases from V and 0 bases from J, with 8 bases between. Germline CDR1 is MGHDK and CDR2 is SYGVNS. The CDR3 loop is CASRSPATNEKLFF. The CDR3 coding sequence is TGTGCCAGCAGGTCCCCAGCAACTAATGAAAAACTGTTTTTT.

This clonotype appeared a few times. The chain couples TRBV7-2 to TRBJ2-7; TRBD2 agrees at 11 bases. Germline CDR1 is SGHTA and CDR2 is FQGNSA. The CDR3 has 16 amino acids. V shed 4 bases and J 4 bases; nucleotides not matched to a gene: 9. The CDR3 loop is CASSSHASGGSYEQYF. The CDR3 DNA reads as TGTGCCAGCAGCTCCCACGCTAGCGGGGGGTCATACGAGCAGTACTTC.

The rearrangement joins TRBV20-1 to TRBJ2-1, with 7 bases matching TRBD2. V was clipped by 1 base and J by 2 bases; unmatched bases: 2. Germline values: CDR1 DFQATT, CDR2 SNEGSKA (reference sequence). There are 14 residues in the CDR3. The CDR3 DNA sequence: TGCAGTGCTAGAGTGCTAGCGGCCTACAATGAGCAGTTCTTC. Translated: CSARVLAAYNEQFF.

The sample holds many counts of this clonotype. This chain links TRBV10-3 with TRBJ2-7; D is unresolved. The CDR3 contains 13 residues. The V and J ends lost 0 bases and 4 bases respectively, with 7 bases between them. Germline CDR1 reads ENHRY; CDR2 reads SYGVKD. In DNA form, the CDR3 reads TGTGCCATCAGTGAGTCGTTAGATTACGAGCAGTACTTC. It encodes CAISESLDYEQYF.